Presented here are 24 T cell receptor beta chains from one specimen sequenced in a study of blood T cell repertoires in COVID-19. Clones were sequenced by immunoSEQ multiplex PCR, and TCRdb holds only the in-frame ones, with some missing. The sample records about 15,000 clones, approximately 92% being singletons. Sequencing used peripheral blood. The source is a human donor with active COVID-19. The donor label of this sample is uncertain.

The rearrangement uses TRBV7-9 and TRBJ2-5; TRBD2 agrees at 9 bases. CDR1 and CDR2 from the germline V gene are SEHNR and FQNEAQ (reference sequence). The CDR3 is 17 amino acids. V lost 2 bases to trimming and J lost 1 base; unmatched junction nucleotides: 8. CDR3 bases: TGTGCCAGCAGCTTATCCCGGGGGACTAGCCTCCAAGAGACCCAGTACTTC. It yields the protein CASSLSRGTSLQETQYF.

The chain is built from TRBV9 and TRBJ2-1, with D unresolved. Between the trimmed V and J ends, which lost 1 base and 5 bases, there was a span of 25 bases. Germline CDR1 and CDR2: SGDLS and YYNGEE. The CDR3 length is 19 residues. The CDR3 reads CASSVQLDSTVGLHNEQFF. CDR3 in DNA: TGTGCCAGCAGCGTACAGCTTGATTCCACAGTTGGCCTTCACAATGAGCAGTTCTTC.

This chain joins TRBV19 and TRBJ2-1, with 12 bases fitting TRBD2. The germline CDR1 and CDR2 sequences are LNHDA and SQIVND (reference sequence). J was trimmed by 9 bases and V by 11 bases; bases with no gene match: 11. The CDR3 covers 14 residues. The CDR3 loop reads CAASGGGWIGEQFF. Here the CDR3 DNA reads TGTGCCGCTAGCGGGGGGGGTTGGATCGGTGAGCAGTTCTTC.

This chain links TRBV18 with TRBJ2-3; weak D call: TRBD1 (5 bases). The CDR3 runs 13 residues. Trimming took 2 bases from V and 4 from J, leaving 7 bases between them. Germline V gives CDR1 KGHSH, CDR2 LQKENI. The CDR3 reads CASSPSTADTQYF. In nucleotides, the CDR3 is TGTGCCAGCTCACCATCGACAGCAGATACGCAGTATTTT.

V gene TRBV28 combines with J gene TRBJ1-2, with 7 bases identical to TRBD1. V trimming: 6 bases; J trimming: 3 bases; junction bases outside the gene matches: 4. CDR1 and CDR2 (germline): MDHEN, SYDVKM. This CDR3 spans 13 amino acids. CDR3 DNA: TGTGCCAGCAGGCCGGGACAGCACTATGGCTACACCTTC. Translating it yields CASRPGQHYGYTF.

The chain has TRBV7-6 and TRBJ1-6, with 9 bases that match TRBD1. Trimming removed 5 bases from V and 10 bases from J; junction bases left unmatched: 9. The CDR3 contains 15 residues. Germline V lookup: CDR1 SGHVS, CDR2 FNYEAQ. The CDR3 sequence: CASSPRTGVNSPLHF. The DNA for the CDR3 is TGTGCCAGCAGCCCTCGGACAGGGGTGAACTCACCCCTCCACTTT.

This chain uses TRBV7-9 with TRBJ2-3; 12 bases are shared with TRBD2. The junction had 1 base not matched to a gene; V was cut back by 6 bases and J by 6 bases. Germline V gives CDR1 SEHNR, CDR2 FQNEAQ (reference sequence). The CDR3 has 13 residues. DNA of the CDR3: TGTGCCAGCAGACTAGCGGGAGGCGATACGCAGTATTTT. Amino acids: CASRLAGGDTQYF.

V usage is TRBV10-1 and J usage is TRBJ2-4; D is uncertain. CDR3 length: 16 amino acids. CDR1 and CDR2 (germline): WNHNN, SYGVQD (reference sequence). V was pared by 0 bases and J by 0 bases, with 9 bases between. For the CDR3, the DNA is TGCGCCAGCAGTGAGTCGACTCGGGTAGCCAAAAACATTCAGTACTTC. It specifies CASSESTRVAKNIQYF.

V usage is TRBV14 and J usage is TRBJ2-5; 7 nucleotides line up with TRBD2. V trimming: 4 bases; J trimming: 5 bases; junction bases outside the gene matches: 4. Germline CDR1 SGHDN, CDR2 FVKESK. There are 13 residues in the CDR3. The CDR3: CASSRDYFETQYF. The CDR3, as DNA: TGTGCCAGCAGCCGGGACTATTTCGAGACCCAGTACTTC.

This clone was seen only once. The chain combines TRBV18 with TRBJ1-6; D remains ambiguous. Germline values: CDR1 KGHSH, CDR2 LQKENI. The CDR3 has 17 amino acids. V lost 4 bases and J 0 bases, leaving 13 bases between the germline ends. The CDR3, as DNA: TGTGCCAGCTCACTTAGCGGACGGAGCTCCTATAATTCACCCCTCCACTTT. Translation: CASSLSGRSSYNSPLHF.

Concerning this clone itself: Germline is not matched at one junction end, which may reflect a read error. V gene TRBV28 combines with J gene TRBJ2-7; TRBD2 matches 13 bases. Looked up from germline, CDR1 is MDHEN and CDR2 is SYDVKM. This CDR3 has 13 amino acids. The CDR3 DNA follows: TGTGCCAGCAATGGACTAGCGGGAGAAGTCGCTTTCTTC. Amino acids: CASNGLAGEVAFF.

In DNA form, the CDR3 reads TGCAGCGTTGGGGGACAGGGGGCGTCAGATACGCAGTATTTT. Translation gives CSVGGQGASDTQYF. This sequence joins TRBV29-1 and TRBJ2-3, with 12 bases that match TRBD1. The CDR3 has 14 amino acids. Germline assignment: CDR1 SQVTM and CDR2 ANQGSEA. Trimming at V came to 4 bases and at J to 4 bases, leaving 3 bases not matched to a gene.

CDR3 bases: TGTGCCTGGAGTCGGACAGGGCGGACCGGGGAGCTGTTTTTT. Translating gives CAWSRTGRTGELFF. The chain employs TRBV30 and TRBJ2-2, with 8 bases identical to TRBD1. Looked up from germline, CDR1 is GTSNPN and CDR2 is SVGIG (reference sequence). The ends lost 2 bases at V and 5 bases at J; junction bases unmatched: 4. CDR3 size: 14 residues.

This clone is labeled as medium-sized. The chain joins TRBV3-1 (or the pseudogene TRBV3-2) to TRBJ2-2, with 10 nucleotides matching TRBD2. J gave up 5 bases and V 4 bases, and 13 bases lay outside the gene matches. Germline lookup yields CDR1 LGHDT and CDR2 YNNKEL (reference sequence). The CDR3 contains 18 residues. The DNA of the CDR3 is TGTGCCAGCAGCCCCCGTCGAGTAGCGGGAGGAGGGACCGGGGAGCTGTTTTTT. Translating gives CASSPRRVAGGGTGELFF.

This chain joins TRBV10-3 and TRBJ2-1; no firm D call. Between the trimmed V and J ends, which lost 10 bases and 1 base, there was a span of 11 bases. The CDR3 contains 13 residues. Looked up from germline, CDR1 is ENHRY and CDR2 is SYGVKD. CDR3: CATASGSYNEQFF. The CDR3 nucleotides are TGTGCCACAGCGAGTGGGTCCTACAATGAGCAGTTCTTC.

V is TRBV7-2 and J is TRBJ2-7, with TRBD1 as a possible D gene (6 bases). The CDR3 consists of 12 residues. Trimming stripped 5 bases from V and 7 bases from J, with 12 bases between. In germline, CDR1 is SGHTA, CDR2 FQGNSA. The chain's CDR3 is CASSEGQREQYF. CDR3 nucleotide sequence: TGTGCCAGCAGCGAAGGACAGCGTGAGCAGTACTTC.

The genes are TRBV19 and TRBJ2-5; D perhaps matches TRBD2 (6 bases). The V end was cut by 4 bases, the J end by 5 bases, with 8 bases between. Germline V CDR1 and CDR2: LNHDA, SQIVND (reference sequence). The CDR3 consists of 12 residues. CDR3 nucleotides: TGTGCCAGTAGTACAGGGAGGGAGACCCAGTACTTC. Its translation is CASSTGRETQYF. The complete variable domain, with remaining parts taken from reference TRBV19 and TRBJ2-5, reads DGGITQSPKYLFRKEGQNVTLSCEQNLNHDAMYWYRQDPGQGLRLIYYSQIVNDFQKGDIAEGYSVSREKKESFPLTVTSAQKNPTAFYLCASSTGRETQYFGPGTRLLVL.

The chain couples TRBV6-5 to TRBJ2-7, with D possibly TRBD1 on 5 matching bases. The germline gives CDR1 MNHEY, CDR2 SVGAGI. This CDR3 is 13 amino acids long. Trimming took 7 bases from V and 1 from J, leaving 11 bases between them. This chain's CDR3 is CASNPGASYEQYF. In DNA, the CDR3 is TGTGCCAGCAATCCTGGGGCATCCTACGAGCAGTACTTC.

The V and J genes are TRBV6-6 and TRBJ2-5, with 8 positions matching TRBD2. CDR1 is MNHNY and CDR2 is SVGAGI in the germline V gene (reference sequence). CDR3 length: 14 amino acids. V was pared by 6 bases and J by 4 bases, with 7 bases of the junction left unmatched. CDR3 bases: TGTGCCAGCAGCCGGACTAGCTCAGGAGAGACCCAGTACTTC. Translated: CASSRTSSGETQYF.

J is TRBJ2-3 and V is TRBV18; 9 bases fit TRBD2. This CDR3 is built from 16 residues. Germline loops: CDR1 KGHSH, CDR2 LQKENI. After removal of 1 base from V and 4 bases from J, the junction contained 6 bases not matched to a gene. The CDR3 DNA reads as TGTGCCAGCTCACCACAGTTAGCGGGAGTGGCAGATACGCAGTATTTT. Translating gives CASSPQLAGVADTQYF.

V gene TRBV6-5 combines with J gene TRBJ2-1; 13 bases map to TRBD2. There are 14 residues in the CDR3. Trimming cost V 7 bases and J 10 bases; bases outside gene matches: 7. In germline, CDR1 is MNHEY, CDR2 SVGAGI. The CDR3 reads CASITSGGVGEQFF. CDR3 sequence (DNA): TGTGCCAGCATAACTAGCGGGGGGGTCGGAGAGCAGTTCTTC.

The chain links TRBV29-1 to TRBJ2-7, with 7 bases matching TRBD2. Germline CDR1 reads SQVTM; CDR2 reads ANQGSEA. The V segment lost 7 bases and the J segment 2 bases; nucleotides outside the gene matches: 11. The CDR3 length is 14 residues. CDR3 residues: CSAASGVGAYEQYF. The DNA for the CDR3 is TGCAGCGCAGCAAGCGGGGTGGGGGCCTACGAGCAGTACTTC.

V and J are TRBV10-3 and TRBJ2-1, with a possible D match to TRBD2 (5 bases). The CDR3 contains 19 residues. CDR1 and CDR2 from the germline V gene are ENHRY and SYGVKD. Trimming left V 0 bases short and J 0 bases short, with 18 bases between. Here the CDR3 reads CAISESAGLALSSYNEQFF. Written as DNA, the CDR3 is TGTGCCATCAGTGAGTCGGCCGGCCTAGCACTTAGCTCCTACAATGAGCAGTTCTTC.

V is TRBV6-5 and J is TRBJ1-5, with 7 bases matching TRBD1. After removal of 4 bases from V and 9 bases from J, the junction contained 15 bases not matched to a gene. The length of the CDR3 is 16 residues. Germline V gene sequence: CDR1 MNHEY, CDR2 SVGAGI. This CDR3 is CASSLNHRGNRPPQHF. CDR3 in DNA: TGTGCCAGCAGTTTAAACCACAGGGGCAACAGGCCGCCCCAGCATTTT.